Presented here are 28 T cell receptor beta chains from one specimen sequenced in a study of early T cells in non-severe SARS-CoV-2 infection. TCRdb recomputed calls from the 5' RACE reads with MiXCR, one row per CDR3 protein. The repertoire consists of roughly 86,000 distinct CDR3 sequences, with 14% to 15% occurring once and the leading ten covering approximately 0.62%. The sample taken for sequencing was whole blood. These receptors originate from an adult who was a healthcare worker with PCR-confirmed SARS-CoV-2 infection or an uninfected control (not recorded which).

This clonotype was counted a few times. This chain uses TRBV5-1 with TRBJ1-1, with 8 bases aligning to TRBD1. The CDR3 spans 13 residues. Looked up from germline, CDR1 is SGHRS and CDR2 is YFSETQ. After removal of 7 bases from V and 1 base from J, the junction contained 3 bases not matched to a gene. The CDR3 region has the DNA TGCGCCAGCGTGGGACAGGAGAACACTGAAGCTTTCTTT. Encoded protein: CASVGQENTEAFF.

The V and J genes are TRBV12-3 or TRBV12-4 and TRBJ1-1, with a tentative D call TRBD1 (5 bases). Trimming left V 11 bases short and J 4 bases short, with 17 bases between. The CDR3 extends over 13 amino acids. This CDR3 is CALGVLGFTEAFF. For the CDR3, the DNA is TGTGCCTTGGGGGTTTTGGGTTTCACTGAAGCTTTCTTT.

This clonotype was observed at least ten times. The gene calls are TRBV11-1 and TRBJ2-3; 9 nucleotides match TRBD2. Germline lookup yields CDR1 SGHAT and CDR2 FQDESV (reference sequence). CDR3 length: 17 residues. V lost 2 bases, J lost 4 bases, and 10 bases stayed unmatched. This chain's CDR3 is CASSLQRGVGPADTQYF. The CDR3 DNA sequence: TGTGCCAGCAGCTTACAGCGGGGGGTCGGCCCCGCAGATACGCAGTATTTT. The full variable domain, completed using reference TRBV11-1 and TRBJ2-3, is EAEVAQSPRYKITEKSQAVAFWCDPISGHATLYWYRQILGQGPELLVQFQDESVVDDSQLPKDRFSAERLKGVDSTLKIQPAELGDSAMYLCASSLQRGVGPADTQYFGPGTRLTVL.

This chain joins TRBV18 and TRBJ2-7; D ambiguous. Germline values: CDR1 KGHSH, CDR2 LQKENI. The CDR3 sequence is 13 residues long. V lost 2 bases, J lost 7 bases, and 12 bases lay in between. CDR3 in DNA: TGTGCCAGCTCACCATCGGCAGCTCGAGAGCAGTACGTC. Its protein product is CASSPSAAREQYV.

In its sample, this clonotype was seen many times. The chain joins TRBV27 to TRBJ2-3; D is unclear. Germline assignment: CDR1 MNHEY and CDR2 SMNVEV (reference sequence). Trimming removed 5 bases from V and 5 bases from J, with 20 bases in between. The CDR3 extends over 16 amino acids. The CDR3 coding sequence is TGTGCCAGCAGTCCCCATATCGGCCTCGCCGGAGATACGCAGTATTTT. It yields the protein CASSPHIGLAGDTQYF.

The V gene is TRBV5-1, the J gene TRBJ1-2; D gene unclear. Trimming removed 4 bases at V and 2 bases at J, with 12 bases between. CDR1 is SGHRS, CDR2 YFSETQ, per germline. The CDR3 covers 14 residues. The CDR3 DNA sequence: TGCGCCAGCAGCCCGACGGCCGGGAACTATGGCTACACCTTC. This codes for CASSPTAGNYGYTF.

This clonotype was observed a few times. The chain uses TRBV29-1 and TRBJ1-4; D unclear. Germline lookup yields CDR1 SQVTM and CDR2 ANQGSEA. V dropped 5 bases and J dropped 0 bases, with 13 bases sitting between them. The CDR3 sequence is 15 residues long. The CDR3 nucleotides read TGCAGCGTTAGGACGCAATACGCAACTAATGAAAAACTGTTTTTT. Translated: CSVRTQYATNEKLFF.

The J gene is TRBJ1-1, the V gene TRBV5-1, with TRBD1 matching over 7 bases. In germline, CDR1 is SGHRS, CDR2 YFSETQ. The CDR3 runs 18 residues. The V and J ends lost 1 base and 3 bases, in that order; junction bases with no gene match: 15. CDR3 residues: CASSLYSHSTGTDTEAFF. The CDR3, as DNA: TGCGCCAGCAGCTTGTATTCCCATTCGACAGGGACGGACACTGAAGCTTTCTTT.

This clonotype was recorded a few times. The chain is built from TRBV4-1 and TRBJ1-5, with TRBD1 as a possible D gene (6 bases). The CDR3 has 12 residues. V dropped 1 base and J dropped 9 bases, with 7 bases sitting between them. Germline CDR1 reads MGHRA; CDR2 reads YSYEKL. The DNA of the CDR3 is TGCGCCAGCAGCCAAGCGACAGGGCCCCAGCATTTT. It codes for CASSQATGPQHF.

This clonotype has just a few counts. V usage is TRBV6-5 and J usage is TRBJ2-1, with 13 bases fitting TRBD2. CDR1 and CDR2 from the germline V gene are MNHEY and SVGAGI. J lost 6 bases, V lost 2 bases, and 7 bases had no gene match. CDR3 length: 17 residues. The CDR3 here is CASSYGLAGAPGNEQFF. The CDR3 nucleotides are TGTGCCAGCAGTTACGGACTAGCGGGGGCCCCCGGCAATGAGCAGTTCTTC.

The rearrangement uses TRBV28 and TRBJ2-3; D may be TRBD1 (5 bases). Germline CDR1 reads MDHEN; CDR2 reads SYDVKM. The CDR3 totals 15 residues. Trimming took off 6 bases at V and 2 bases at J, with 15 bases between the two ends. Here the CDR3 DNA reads TGTGCCAGCAGCCTGGGGCGTACATACACAGATACGCAGTATTTT. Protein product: CASSLGRTYTDTQYF.

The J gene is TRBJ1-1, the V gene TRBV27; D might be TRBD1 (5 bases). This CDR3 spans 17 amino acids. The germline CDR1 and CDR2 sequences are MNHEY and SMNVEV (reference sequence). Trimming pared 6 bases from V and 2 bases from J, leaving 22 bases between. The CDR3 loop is CASRPPKDWGGNTEAFF. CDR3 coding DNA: TGTGCCAGCAGACCGCCCAAAGACTGGGGCGGCAACACTGAAGCTTTCTTT.

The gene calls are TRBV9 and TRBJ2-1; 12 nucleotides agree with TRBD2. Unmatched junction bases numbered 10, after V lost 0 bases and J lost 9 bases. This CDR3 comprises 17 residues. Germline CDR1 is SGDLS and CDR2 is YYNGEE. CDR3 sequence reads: CASSVAPASGGAAEQFF. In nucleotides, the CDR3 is TGTGCCAGCAGCGTAGCTCCCGCTAGCGGGGGGGCAGCTGAGCAGTTCTTC.

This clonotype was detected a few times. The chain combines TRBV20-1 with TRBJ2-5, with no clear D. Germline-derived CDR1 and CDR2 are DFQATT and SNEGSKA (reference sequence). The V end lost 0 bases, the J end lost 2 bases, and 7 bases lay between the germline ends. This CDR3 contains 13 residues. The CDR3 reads CSARDGPQETQYF. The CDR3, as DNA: TGCAGTGCTAGAGATGGCCCTCAAGAGACCCAGTACTTC.

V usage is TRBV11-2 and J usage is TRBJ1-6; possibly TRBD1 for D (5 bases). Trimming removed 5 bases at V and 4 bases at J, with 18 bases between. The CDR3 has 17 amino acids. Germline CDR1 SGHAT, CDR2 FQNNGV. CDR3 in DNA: TGTGCCAGCAGCGCACGGGGACGGTCAGTGTATAATTCACCCCTCCACTTT. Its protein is CASSARGRSVYNSPLHF.

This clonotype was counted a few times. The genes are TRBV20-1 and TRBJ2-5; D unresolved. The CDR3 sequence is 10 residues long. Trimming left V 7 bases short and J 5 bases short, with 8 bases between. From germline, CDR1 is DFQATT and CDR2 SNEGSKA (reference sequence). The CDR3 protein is CSVSGETQYF. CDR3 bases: TGCAGTGTGTCTGGGGAGACCCAGTACTTC.

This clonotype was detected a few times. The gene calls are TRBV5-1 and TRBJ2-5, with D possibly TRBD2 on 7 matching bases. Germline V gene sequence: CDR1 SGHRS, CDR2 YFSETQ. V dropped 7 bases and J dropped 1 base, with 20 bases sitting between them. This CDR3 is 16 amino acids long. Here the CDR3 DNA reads TGCGCCAGCTCCCTGGCGAAGGGGGGGTCCCAAGAGACCCAGTACTTC. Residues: CASSLAKGGSQETQYF.

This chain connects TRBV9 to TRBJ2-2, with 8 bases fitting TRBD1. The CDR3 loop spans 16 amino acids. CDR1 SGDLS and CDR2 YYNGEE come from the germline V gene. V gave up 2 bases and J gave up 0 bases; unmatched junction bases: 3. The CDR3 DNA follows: TGTGCCAGCAGCGTGGGGGACAGGCCGAACACCGGGGAGCTGTTTTTT. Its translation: CASSVGDRPNTGELFF.

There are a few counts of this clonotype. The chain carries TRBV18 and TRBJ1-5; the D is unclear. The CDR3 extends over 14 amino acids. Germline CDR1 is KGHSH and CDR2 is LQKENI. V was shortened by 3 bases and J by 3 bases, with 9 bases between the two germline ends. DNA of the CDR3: TGTGCCAGCTCACCCGGGTTTCTCAATCAGCCCCAGCATTTT. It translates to CASSPGFLNQPQHF.

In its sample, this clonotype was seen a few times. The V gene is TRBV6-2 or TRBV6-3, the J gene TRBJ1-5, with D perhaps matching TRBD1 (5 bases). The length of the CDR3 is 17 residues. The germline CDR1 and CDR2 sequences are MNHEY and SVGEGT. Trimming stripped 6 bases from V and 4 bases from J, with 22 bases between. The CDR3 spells CASSYGRRNGGNQPQHF. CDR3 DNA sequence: TGTGCCAGCAGCTATGGGCGCCGAAATGGGGGGAATCAGCCCCAGCATTTT.

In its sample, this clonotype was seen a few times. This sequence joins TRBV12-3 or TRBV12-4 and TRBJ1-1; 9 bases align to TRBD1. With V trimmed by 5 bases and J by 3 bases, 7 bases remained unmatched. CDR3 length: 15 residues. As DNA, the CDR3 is TGTGCCAGCAGTCCCTGGACAGGGGAGGACACTGAAGCTTTCTTT. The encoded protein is CASSPWTGEDTEAFF.

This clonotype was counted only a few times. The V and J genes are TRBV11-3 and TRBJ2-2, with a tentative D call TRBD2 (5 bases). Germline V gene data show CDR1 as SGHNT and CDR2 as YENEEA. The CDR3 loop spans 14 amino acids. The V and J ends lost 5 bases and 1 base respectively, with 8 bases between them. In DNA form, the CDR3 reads TGTGCCAGCAGCACACGGGGGAACACCGGGGAGCTGTTTTTT. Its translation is CASSTRGNTGELFF.

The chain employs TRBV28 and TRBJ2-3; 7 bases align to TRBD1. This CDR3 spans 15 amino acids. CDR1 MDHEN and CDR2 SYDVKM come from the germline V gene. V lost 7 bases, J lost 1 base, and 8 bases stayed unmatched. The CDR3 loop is CASNRQGEGTDTQYF. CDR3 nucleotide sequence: TGTGCCAGCAACCGACAGGGAGAGGGCACAGATACGCAGTATTTT. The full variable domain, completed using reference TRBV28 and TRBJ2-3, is DVKVTQSSRYLVKRTGEKVFLECVQDMDHENMFWYRQDPGLGLRLIYFSYDVKMKEKGDIPEGYSVSREKKERFSLILESASTNQTSMYLCASNRQGEGTDTQYFGPGTRLTVL.

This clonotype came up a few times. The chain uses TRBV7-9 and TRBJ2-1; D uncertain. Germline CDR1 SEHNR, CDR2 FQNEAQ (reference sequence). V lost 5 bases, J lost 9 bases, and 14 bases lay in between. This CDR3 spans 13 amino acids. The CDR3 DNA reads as TGTGCCAGCAGCCCGCCGGCTCTCGGTGAGCAGTTCTTC. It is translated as CASSPPALGEQFF.

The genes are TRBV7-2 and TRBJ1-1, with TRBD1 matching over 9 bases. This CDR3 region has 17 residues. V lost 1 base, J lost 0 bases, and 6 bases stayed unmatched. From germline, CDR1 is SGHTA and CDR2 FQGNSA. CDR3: CASSLGGTGLMNTEAFF. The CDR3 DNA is TGTGCCAGCAGCTTAGGGGGGACAGGGCTCATGAACACTGAAGCTTTCTTT.

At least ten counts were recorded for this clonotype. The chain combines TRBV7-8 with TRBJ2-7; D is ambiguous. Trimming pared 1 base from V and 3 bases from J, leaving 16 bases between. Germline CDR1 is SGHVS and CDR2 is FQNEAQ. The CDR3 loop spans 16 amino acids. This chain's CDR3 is CASSLGREPSFYEQYV. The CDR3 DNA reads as TGTGCCAGCAGCTTAGGTAGGGAACCCTCCTTCTACGAGCAGTACGTC.

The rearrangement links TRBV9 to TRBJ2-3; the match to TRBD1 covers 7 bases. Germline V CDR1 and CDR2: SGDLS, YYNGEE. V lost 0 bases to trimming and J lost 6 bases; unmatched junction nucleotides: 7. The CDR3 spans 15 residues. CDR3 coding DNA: TGTGCCAGCAGCGTAGATGAGGGGGCATGGGATACGCAGTATTTT. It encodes CASSVDEGAWDTQYF.

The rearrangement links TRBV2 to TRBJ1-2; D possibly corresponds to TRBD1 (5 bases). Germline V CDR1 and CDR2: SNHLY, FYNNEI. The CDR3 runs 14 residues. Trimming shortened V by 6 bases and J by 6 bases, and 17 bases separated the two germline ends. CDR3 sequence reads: CASSYRSSTNGYTF. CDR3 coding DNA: TGTGCCAGCAGCTACAGGTCATCGACGAATGGCTACACCTTC.